A selection of T cell receptor beta chains follows, all from one sample in a study of T cells in Graves' hyperthyroidism and ophthalmopathy. TCRdb reanalysed the multiplex PCR reads using MiXCR and keeps one entry per CDR3 protein. The table shows around 690,000 distinct CDR3 sequences, with around 20% occurring only once. Specimen: blood. The receptors originated from a man aged 25 to 40 with Graves' ophthalmopathy. The CDR3 runs from the conserved cysteine through the conserved F or W. Fields, in order: J gene, V gene, D gene, clone size, CDR3 protein, CDR3 DNA. D genes are given only for firm matches. Expanded clones get a size class; other rows say once, few or many, or leave the size out.

J: TRBJ1-2; V: TRBV6-6; D: TRBD1; size: few; CDR3: CASSYSGQILYGYTF; DNA: TGTGCCAGCAGTTACTCGGGACAGATTCTCTATGGCTACACCTTC
J: TRBJ2-1; V: TRBV6-2/TRBV6-3; D: .; size: .; CDR3: CASSYLSYSSSYNEQFF; DNA: TGTGCCAGCAGTTACCTAAGTTACTCCTCCTCCTACAATGAGCAGTTCTTC
J: TRBJ2-1; V: TRBV14; D: TRBD2; size: few; CDR3: CASSGRLAGVYNEQFF; DNA: TGTGCCAGCAGCGGTCGACTAGCGGGAGTCTACAATGAGCAGTTCTTC
J: TRBJ2-2; V: TRBV11-3; D: .; size: .; CDR3: CASSSLGPVTNTGELFF; DNA: TGTGCCAGCAGCTCACTCGGCCCAGTTACCAACACCGGGGAGCTGTTTTTT
J: TRBJ1-5; V: TRBV7-2; D: .; size: .; CDR3: CASSPDFVQPQHF; DNA: TGTGCCAGCAGCCCCGACTTTGTACAGCCCCAGCATTTT
J: TRBJ1-1; V: TRBV10-3; D: .; size: .; CDR3: CAISSGDIAEAFF; DNA: TGTGCCATCAGTTCCGGGGATATCGCTGAAGCTTTCTTT
J: TRBJ2-1; V: TRBV27; D: TRBD2; size: many; CDR3: CASGGERGSSYNEQFF; DNA: TGTGCCAGCGGAGGGGAGCGGGGTAGCTCCTACAATGAGCAGTTCTTC
J: TRBJ2-5; V: TRBV7-8; D: .; size: few; CDR3: CASSFSAETQYF; DNA: TGTGCCAGCAGCTTCTCAGCAGAGACCCAGTACTTC
J: TRBJ2-1; V: TRBV6-5; D: TRBD2; size: few; CDR3: CASSYPSRLAGFYNEQFF; DNA: TGTGCCAGCAGTTACCCCTCCAGACTAGCGGGGTTCTACAATGAGCAGTTCTTC
J: TRBJ2-4; V: TRBV3-1; D: .; size: .; CDR3: CASSHRDGNIQYF; DNA: TGTGCCAGCAGCCACCGGGACGGAAACATTCAGTACTTC
J: TRBJ1-2; V: TRBV7-9; D: .; size: many; CDR3: CASSNTQGNGYTF; DNA: TGTGCCAGCAGCAATACACAAGGAAATGGCTACACCTTC
J: TRBJ2-7; V: TRBV6-1; D: TRBD1; size: few; CDR3: CASSRGTGPNEQYF; DNA: TGTGCCAGCAGTAGAGGGACAGGCCCTAACGAGCAGTACTTC
J: TRBJ2-7; V: TRBV7-8; D: .; size: .; CDR3: CASSLADITWAYEQYF; DNA: TGTGCCAGCAGCTTAGCGGACATCACCTGGGCCTACGAGCAGTACTTC
J: TRBJ1-2; V: TRBV11-2; D: TRBD1; size: many; CDR3: CASSGGLGQKGNYGYTF; DNA: TGTGCCAGCAGCGGTGGGTTGGGACAGAAGGGAAACTATGGCTACACCTTC
J: TRBJ2-1; V: TRBV6-2/TRBV6-3; D: TRBD2; size: .; CDR3: CASSYSILAAYNEQFF; DNA: TGTGCCAGCAGTTACTCGATACTAGCGGCGTACAATGAGCAGTTCTTC
J: TRBJ2-7; V: TRBV29-1; D: TRBD1; size: many; CDR3: CSAGQGEAYEQYF; DNA: TGCAGCGCCGGACAGGGAGAGGCTTACGAGCAGTACTTC
J: TRBJ2-7; V: TRBV20-1; D: .; size: .; CDR3: CSVSTSYEQYF; DNA: TGCAGCGTTTCAACGTCCTACGAGCAGTACTTC
J: TRBJ2-5; V: TRBV6-6; D: TRBD2; size: .; CDR3: CASSYSSRGRGGETQYF; DNA: TGTGCCAGCAGTTACTCCAGTCGCGGGAGGGGCGGGGAGACCCAGTACTTC
J: TRBJ2-7; V: TRBV28; D: .; size: .; CDR3: CASSLKPLGYEQYF; DNA: TGTGCCAGCAGTTTAAAGCCGCTGGGATACGAGCAGTACTTC
J: TRBJ2-7; V: TRBV10-3; D: .; size: .; CDR3: CAISAPDSTYEQYF; DNA: TGTGCCATCAGTGCCCCGGACAGTACCTACGAGCAGTACTTC
J: TRBJ2-1; V: TRBV9; D: TRBD2; size: .; CDR3: CASSVAGGLNEQFF; DNA: TGTGCCAGCAGCGTAGCGGGAGGACTTAATGAGCAGTTCTTC
J: TRBJ2-7; V: TRBV9; D: .; size: few; CDR3: CASSGGPGVAYEQYF; DNA: TGTGCCAGCAGCGGAGGGCCGGGGGTAGCCTACGAGCAGTACTTC
J: TRBJ2-3; V: TRBV5-1; D: .; size: .; CDR3: CASSLGSPDTQYF; DNA: TGCGCCAGCAGTCTGGGGTCCCCAGATACGCAGTATTTT
J: TRBJ1-4; V: TRBV28; D: .; size: many; CDR3: CASSFFFRGNEKLFF; DNA: TGTGCCAGCAGTTTCTTCTTTCGGGGGAATGAAAAACTGTTTTTT
J: TRBJ2-1; V: TRBV27; D: .; size: .; CDR3: CASSLSLSWNEQFF; DNA: TGTGCCAGCAGTTTATCTCTTAGCTGGAATGAGCAGTTCTTC
J: TRBJ2-3; V: TRBV18; D: .; size: many; CDR3: CASSPGGGTQYF; DNA: TGTGCCAGCTCTCCAGGGGGAGGTACGCAGTATTTT
J: TRBJ1-4; V: TRBV6-1; D: .; size: few; CDR3: CASSEAGRKRGEKLFF; DNA: TGTGCCAGCAGTGAAGCAGGCAGGAAGCGGGGTGAAAAACTGTTTTTT
J: TRBJ2-2; V: TRBV27; D: TRBD1; size: .; CDR3: CASSHGTGEGGELFF; DNA: TGTGCCAGCAGTCACGGGACAGGGGAGGGCGGGGAGCTGTTTTTT
J: TRBJ2-7; V: TRBV25-1; D: .; size: .; CDR3: CASREPLGDEQYF; DNA: TGTGCCAGCAGGGAGCCGTTAGGGGACGAGCAGTACTTC
J: TRBJ2-5; V: TRBV6-2/TRBV6-3; D: .; size: .; CDR3: CASSRTVGPWETQYF; DNA: TGTGCCAGCAGCCGTACCGTAGGCCCTTGGGAGACCCAGTACTTC
J: TRBJ2-2; V: TRBV6-2/TRBV6-3; D: TRBD2; size: .; CDR3: CASALAGGGGELFF; DNA: TGTGCCAGCGCCTTAGCGGGAGGTGGCGGGGAGCTGTTTTTT
J: TRBJ1-1; V: TRBV5-5; D: .; size: few; CDR3: CASSSRTDMNTEAFF; DNA: TGTGCCAGCAGCTCCCGGACAGACATGAACACTGAAGCTTTCTTT
J: TRBJ2-1; V: TRBV10-3; D: TRBD2; size: few; CDR3: CAISESRSLGRVEQFF; DNA: TGTGCCATCAGTGAGTCGAGAAGTCTAGGGAGGGTTGAGCAGTTCTTC
J: TRBJ1-5; V: TRBV4-1; D: .; size: .; CDR3: CASSQDTGIGNQPQHF; DNA: TGCGCCAGCAGCCAAGATACAGGGATCGGCAATCAGCCCCAGCATTTT
J: TRBJ2-7; V: TRBV28; D: .; size: many; CDR3: CASIPASGPYEQYF; DNA: TGTGCCAGCATTCCGGCCAGTGGCCCCTACGAGCAGTACTTC
J: TRBJ1-4; V: TRBV5-1; D: .; size: .; CDR3: CASSLGQGPGEKLFF; DNA: TGCGCCAGCAGCTTGGGGCAGGGGCCAGGAGAAAAACTGTTTTTT
J: TRBJ1-1; V: TRBV7-9; D: .; size: few; CDR3: CASSLVPGGAFF; DNA: TGTGCCAGCAGCTTAGTGCCGGGCGGAGCTTTCTTT
J: TRBJ1-1; V: TRBV28; D: .; size: few; CDR3: CVSEKTGYEAFF; DNA: TGTGTCAGCGAGAAGACAGGCTATGAAGCTTTCTTT
J: TRBJ2-1; V: TRBV14; D: .; size: .; CDR3: CASKSQGRDSYNEQFF; DNA: TGTGCCAGCAAATCCCAGGGGCGAGACTCCTACAATGAGCAGTTCTTC